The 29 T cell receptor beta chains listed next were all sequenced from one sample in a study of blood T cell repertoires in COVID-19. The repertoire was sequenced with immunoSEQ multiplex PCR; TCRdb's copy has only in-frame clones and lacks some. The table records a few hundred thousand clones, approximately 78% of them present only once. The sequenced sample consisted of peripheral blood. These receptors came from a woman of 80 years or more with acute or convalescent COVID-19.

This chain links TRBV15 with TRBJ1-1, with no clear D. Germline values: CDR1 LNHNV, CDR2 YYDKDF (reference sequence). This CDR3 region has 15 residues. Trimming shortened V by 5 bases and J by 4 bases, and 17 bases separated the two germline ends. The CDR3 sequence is CATSFARGLGTEAFF. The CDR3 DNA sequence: TGTGCCACCAGCTTCGCACGGGGTCTTGGCACTGAAGCTTTCTTT.

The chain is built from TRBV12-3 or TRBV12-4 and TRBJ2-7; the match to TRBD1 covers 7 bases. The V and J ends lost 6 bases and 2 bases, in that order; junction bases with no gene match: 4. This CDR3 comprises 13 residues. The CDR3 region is CASSGDRTYEQYF. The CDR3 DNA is TGTGCCAGCAGCGGGGACAGAACCTACGAGCAGTACTTC.

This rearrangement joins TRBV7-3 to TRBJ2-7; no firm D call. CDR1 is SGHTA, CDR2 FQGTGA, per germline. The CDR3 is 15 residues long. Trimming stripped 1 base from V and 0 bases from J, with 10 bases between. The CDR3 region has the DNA TGTGCCAGCAGCTTAAATGGCGGTAACTCCTACGAGCAGTACTTC. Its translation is CASSLNGGNSYEQYF.

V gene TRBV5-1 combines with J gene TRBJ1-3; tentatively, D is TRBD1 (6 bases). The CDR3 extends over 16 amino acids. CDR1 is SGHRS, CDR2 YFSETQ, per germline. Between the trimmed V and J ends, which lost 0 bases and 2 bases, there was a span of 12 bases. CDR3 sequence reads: CASSLASPGAGNTIYF. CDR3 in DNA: TGCGCCAGCAGCTTGGCCTCGCCAGGGGCTGGAAACACCATATATTTT.

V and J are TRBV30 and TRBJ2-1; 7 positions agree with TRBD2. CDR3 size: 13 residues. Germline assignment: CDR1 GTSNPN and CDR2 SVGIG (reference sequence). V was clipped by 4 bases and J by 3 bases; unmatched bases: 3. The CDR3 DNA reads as TGTGCCTGGACTAGCGGACACTACAATGAGCAGTTCTTC. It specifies CAWTSGHYNEQFF.

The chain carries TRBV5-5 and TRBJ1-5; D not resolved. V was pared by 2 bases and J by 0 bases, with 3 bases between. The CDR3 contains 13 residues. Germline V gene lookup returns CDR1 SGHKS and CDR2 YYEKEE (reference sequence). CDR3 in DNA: TGTGCCAGCAGCTTTAATAGCAATCAGCCCCAGCATTTT. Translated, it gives CASSFNSNQPQHF.

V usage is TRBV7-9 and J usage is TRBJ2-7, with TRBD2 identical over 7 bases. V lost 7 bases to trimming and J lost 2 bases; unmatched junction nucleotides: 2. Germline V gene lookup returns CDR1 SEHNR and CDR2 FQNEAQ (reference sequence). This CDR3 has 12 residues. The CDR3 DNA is TGTGCCAGCACCGGACTAGCCTACGAGCAGTACTTC. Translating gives CASTGLAYEQYF.

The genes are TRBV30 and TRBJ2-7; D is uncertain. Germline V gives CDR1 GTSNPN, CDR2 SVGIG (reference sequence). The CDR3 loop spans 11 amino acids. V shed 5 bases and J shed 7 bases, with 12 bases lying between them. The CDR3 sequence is CAWGPLREQYF. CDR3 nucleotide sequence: TGTGCCTGGGGGCCTTTGCGGGAGCAGTACTTC.

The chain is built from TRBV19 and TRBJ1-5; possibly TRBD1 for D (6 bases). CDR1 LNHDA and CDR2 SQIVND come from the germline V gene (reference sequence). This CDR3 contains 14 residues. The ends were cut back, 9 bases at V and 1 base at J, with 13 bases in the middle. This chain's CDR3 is CASSPTGSNQPQHF. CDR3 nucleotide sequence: TGTGCCAGCTCCCCCACAGGGAGCAATCAGCCCCAGCATTTT.

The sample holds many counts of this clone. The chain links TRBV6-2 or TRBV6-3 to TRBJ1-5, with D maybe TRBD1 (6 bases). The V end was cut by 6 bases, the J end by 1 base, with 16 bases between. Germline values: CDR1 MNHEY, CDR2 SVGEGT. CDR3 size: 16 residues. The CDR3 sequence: CASSETGTQSNQPQHF. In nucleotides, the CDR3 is TGTGCCAGCAGCGAAACCGGGACACAAAGCAATCAGCCCCAGCATTTT.

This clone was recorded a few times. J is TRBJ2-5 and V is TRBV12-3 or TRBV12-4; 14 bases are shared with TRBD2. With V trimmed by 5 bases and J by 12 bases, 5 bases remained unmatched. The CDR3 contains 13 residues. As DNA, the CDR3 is TGTGCCAGCAGTGGACTAGCGGGGGGCCCAGAGTACTTC. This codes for CASSGLAGGPEYF.

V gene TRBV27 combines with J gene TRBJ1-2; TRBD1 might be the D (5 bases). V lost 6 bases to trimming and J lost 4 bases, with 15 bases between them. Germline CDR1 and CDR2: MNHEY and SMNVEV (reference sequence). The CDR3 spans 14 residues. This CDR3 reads CASRRGEGTYGYTF. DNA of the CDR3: TGTGCCAGCAGGCGGGGGGAGGGGACCTATGGCTACACCTTC.

The CDR3 DNA follows: TGTGCCAGCAGCCGATCGAACAGGGTTTTGGCCACTGAAGCTTTCTTT. Translating it yields CASSRSNRVLATEAFF. The genes are TRBV6-2 or TRBV6-3 and TRBJ1-1; TRBD1 is a possible D gene (6 bases). This CDR3 spans 16 amino acids. Germline lookup yields CDR1 MNHEY and CDR2 SVGEGT. The ends were cut back, 6 bases at V and 4 bases at J, with 21 bases in the middle.

The CDR3 DNA is TGTGCCAGCTCAACGGGGGGAACCGGGGGCTACACCTTC. It is translated as CASSTGGTGGYTF. The rearrangement joins TRBV18 to TRBJ1-2; perhaps TRBD1 as D (5 bases). Germline V gives CDR1 KGHSH, CDR2 LQKENI. V lost 5 bases to trimming and J lost 8 bases, with 15 bases between them. The CDR3 loop spans 13 amino acids.

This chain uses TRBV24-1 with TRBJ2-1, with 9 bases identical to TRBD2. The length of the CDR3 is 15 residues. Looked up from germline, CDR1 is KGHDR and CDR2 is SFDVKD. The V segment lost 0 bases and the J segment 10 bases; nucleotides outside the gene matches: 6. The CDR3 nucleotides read TGTGCCACCAGTGATTTGCGCGGGGGGGCCGGCGAGCAGTTCTTC. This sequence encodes CATSDLRGGAGEQFF.

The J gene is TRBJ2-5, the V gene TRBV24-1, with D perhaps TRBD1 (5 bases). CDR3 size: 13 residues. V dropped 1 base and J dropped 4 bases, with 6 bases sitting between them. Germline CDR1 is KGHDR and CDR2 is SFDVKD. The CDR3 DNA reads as TGTGCCACCAGTGATTTTACAGGAGAGACCCAGTACTTC. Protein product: CATSDFTGETQYF.

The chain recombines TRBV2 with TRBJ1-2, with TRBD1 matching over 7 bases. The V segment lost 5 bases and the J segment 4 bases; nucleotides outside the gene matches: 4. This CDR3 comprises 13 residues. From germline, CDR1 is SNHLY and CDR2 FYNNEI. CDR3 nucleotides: TGTGCCAGCAGTTCACAGGGGACCTATGGCTACACCTTC. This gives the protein CASSSQGTYGYTF.

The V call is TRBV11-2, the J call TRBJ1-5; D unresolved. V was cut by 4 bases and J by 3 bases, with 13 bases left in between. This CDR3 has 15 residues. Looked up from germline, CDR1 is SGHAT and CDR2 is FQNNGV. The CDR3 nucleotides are TGTGCCAGCAGCTCTGACGGAGGTGTCAATCAGCCCCAGCATTTT. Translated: CASSSDGGVNQPQHF.

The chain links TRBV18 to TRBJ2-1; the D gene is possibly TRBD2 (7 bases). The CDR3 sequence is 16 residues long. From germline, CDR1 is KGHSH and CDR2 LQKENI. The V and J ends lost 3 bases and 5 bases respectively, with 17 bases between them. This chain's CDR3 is CASSPLYGGPNNEQFF. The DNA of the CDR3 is TGTGCCAGCTCACCCCTGTACGGGGGGCCAAACAATGAGCAGTTCTTC.

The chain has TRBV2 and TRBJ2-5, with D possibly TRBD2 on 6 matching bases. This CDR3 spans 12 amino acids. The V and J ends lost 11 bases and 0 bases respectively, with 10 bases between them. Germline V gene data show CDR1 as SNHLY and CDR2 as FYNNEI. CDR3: CACRDYQETQYF. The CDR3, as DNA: TGTGCCTGCCGGGACTACCAAGAGACCCAGTACTTC.

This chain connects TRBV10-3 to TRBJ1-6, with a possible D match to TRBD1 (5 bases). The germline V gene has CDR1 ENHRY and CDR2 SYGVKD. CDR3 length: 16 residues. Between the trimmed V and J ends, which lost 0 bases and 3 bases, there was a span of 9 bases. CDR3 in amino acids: CAISESPTGYNSPLHF. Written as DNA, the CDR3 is TGTGCCATCAGTGAGTCGCCTACAGGCTATAATTCACCCCTCCACTTT.

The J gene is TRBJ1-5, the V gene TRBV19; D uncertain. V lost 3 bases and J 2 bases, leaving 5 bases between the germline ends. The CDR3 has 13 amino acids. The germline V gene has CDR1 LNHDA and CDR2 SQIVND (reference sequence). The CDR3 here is CASSMGGNQPQHF. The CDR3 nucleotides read TGTGCCAGTAGTATGGGAGGCAATCAGCCCCAGCATTTT.

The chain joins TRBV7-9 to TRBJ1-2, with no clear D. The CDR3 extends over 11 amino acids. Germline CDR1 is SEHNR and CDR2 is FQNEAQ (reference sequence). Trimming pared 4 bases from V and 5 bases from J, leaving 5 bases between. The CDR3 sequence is CASSSQYGYTF. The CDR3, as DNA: TGTGCCAGCAGCTCCCAGTATGGCTACACCTTC. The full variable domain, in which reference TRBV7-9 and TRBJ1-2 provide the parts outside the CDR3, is DTGVSQNPRHKITKRGQNVTFRCDPISEHNRLYWYRQTLGQGPEFLTYFQNEAQLEKSRLLSDRFSAERPKGSFSTLEIQRTEQGDSAMYLCASSSQYGYTFGSGTRLTVV.

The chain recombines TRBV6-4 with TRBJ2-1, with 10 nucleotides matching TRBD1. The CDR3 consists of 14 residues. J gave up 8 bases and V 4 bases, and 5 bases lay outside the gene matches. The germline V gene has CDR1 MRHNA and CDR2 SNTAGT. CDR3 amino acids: CASSADRGNYEQFF. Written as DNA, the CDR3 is TGTGCCAGCAGTGCGGACAGGGGGAACTATGAGCAGTTCTTC.

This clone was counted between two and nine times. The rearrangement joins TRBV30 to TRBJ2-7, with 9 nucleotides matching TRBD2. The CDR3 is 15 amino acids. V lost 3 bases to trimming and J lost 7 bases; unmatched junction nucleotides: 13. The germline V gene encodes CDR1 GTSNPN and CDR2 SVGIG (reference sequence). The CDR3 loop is CAWRAPLAGIGEQYF. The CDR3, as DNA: TGTGCCTGGAGGGCCCCACTAGCGGGCATTGGGGAGCAGTACTTC.

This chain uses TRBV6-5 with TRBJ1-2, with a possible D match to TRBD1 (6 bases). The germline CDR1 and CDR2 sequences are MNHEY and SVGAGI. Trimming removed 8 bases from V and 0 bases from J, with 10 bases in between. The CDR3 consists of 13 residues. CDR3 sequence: CASQDSANYGYTF. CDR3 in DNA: TGTGCCAGCCAGGACAGTGCTAACTATGGCTACACCTTC.

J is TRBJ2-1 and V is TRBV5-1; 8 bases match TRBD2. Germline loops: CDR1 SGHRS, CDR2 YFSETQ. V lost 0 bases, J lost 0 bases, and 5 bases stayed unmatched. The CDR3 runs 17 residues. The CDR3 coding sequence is TGCGCCAGCAGCTTGGTGGACGGGACTAGCTCCTACAATGAGCAGTTCTTC. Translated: CASSLVDGTSSYNEQFF.

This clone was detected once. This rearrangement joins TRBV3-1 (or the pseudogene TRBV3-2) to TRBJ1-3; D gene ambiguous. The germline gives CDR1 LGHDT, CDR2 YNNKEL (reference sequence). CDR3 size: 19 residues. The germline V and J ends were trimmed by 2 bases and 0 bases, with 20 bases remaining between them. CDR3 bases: TGTGCCAGCAGCCAAAAAAACCCCGGGAGCGGACTCTCTGGAAACACCATATATTTT. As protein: CASSQKNPGSGLSGNTIYF.

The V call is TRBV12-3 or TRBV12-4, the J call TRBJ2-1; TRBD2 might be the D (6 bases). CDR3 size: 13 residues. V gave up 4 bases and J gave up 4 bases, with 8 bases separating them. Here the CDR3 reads CASSSGRYNEQFF. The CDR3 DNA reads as TGTGCCAGCAGTTCAGGGAGGTACAATGAGCAGTTCTTC.